Below are 6 T cell receptor beta chains sequenced from a single sample in a study of cytomegalovirus exposure and HLA in healthy donors (dated by TCRdb to about 2017). Preparation of the library involved the immunoSEQ multiplex PCR assay. The multiplex PCR relied on a mix of 60 forward primers for TCR Vbeta segments and 13 reverse primers for TCR Jbeta segments. This immuneACCESS table, as held by TCRdb, lists in-frame sequences with V and J called but not all clones. Of the missing ones, under half trace to an unresolved V gene in checked studies; the others have no known cause. The sample table holds about 190,000 clones, of which 77% were seen once. The ten largest make up roughly 2.1% of the sample. Source material: PBMCs. These receptors came from a young woman in good health and CMV-seropositive.

This clone was seen a handful of times. V gene TRBV15 combines with J gene TRBJ2-5, with D unclear. The CDR3 sequence is 15 residues long. Germline CDR1 reads LNHNV; CDR2 reads YYDKDF (reference sequence). Trimming cost V 0 bases and J 6 bases, with 14 bases left between them. CDR3 in amino acids: CATSRDRSASKTQYF. DNA of the CDR3: TGTGCCACCAGCAGAGATCGAAGCGCTTCGAAGACCCAGTACTTC.

This rearrangement joins TRBV19 to TRBJ1-5, with TRBD1 identical over 7 bases. The junction had 6 bases not matched to a gene; V was cut back by 6 bases and J by 7 bases. CDR3 length equals 13 residues. Germline CDR1 is LNHDA and CDR2 is SQIVND (reference sequence). CDR3 loop: CASSEGAKQPQHF. CDR3 coding DNA: TGTGCCAGTAGCGAGGGGGCTAAGCAGCCCCAGCATTTT. Full variable domain (remainder filled in from reference TRBV19 and TRBJ1-5): DGGITQSPKYLFRKEGQNVTLSCEQNLNHDAMYWYRQDPGQGLRLIYYSQIVNDFQKGDIAEGYSVSREKKESFPLTVTSAQKNPTAFYLCASSEGAKQPQHFGDGTRLSIL.

The chain couples TRBV5-6 to TRBJ1-2; no clear D. V was clipped by 6 bases and J by 6 bases, with 15 bases between them. Germline lookup yields CDR1 SGHDT and CDR2 YYEEEE. The CDR3 totals 13 residues. This CDR3 reads CASNFYPNDGYTF. The DNA of the CDR3 is TGTGCCAGCAATTTCTACCCCAACGATGGCTACACCTTC.

The chain recombines TRBV2 with TRBJ2-7; no reliable D call. Germline V lookup: CDR1 SNHLY, CDR2 FYNNEI. Trimming took off 6 bases at V and 2 bases at J, with 11 bases between the two ends. The CDR3 covers 13 residues. CDR3 residues: CASRKHQTYEQYF. The CDR3 DNA follows: TGTGCCAGCAGGAAACATCAAACCTACGAGCAGTACTTC.

The J gene is TRBJ1-6, the V gene TRBV19, with TRBD1 as a possible D gene (6 bases). CDR1 and CDR2 from the germline V gene are LNHDA and SQIVND (reference sequence). The length of the CDR3 is 15 residues. The ends were cut back, 2 bases at V and 8 bases at J, with 13 bases in the middle. The CDR3 coding sequence is TGTGCCAGTAGTATAATCGGGACAACACATTCACCCCTCCACTTT. Its protein is CASSIIGTTHSPLHF.

This clone was seen a handful of times. V is TRBV5-5 and J is TRBJ2-5; 12 bases are shared with TRBD2. The CDR3 length is 17 residues. Germline V gives CDR1 SGHKS, CDR2 YYEKEE (reference sequence). The V gene end was trimmed by 1 base and the J gene end by 5 bases; junction bases not matched to a gene: 9. The CDR3 is CASSLLAGGPPGETQYF. In DNA form, the CDR3 reads TGTGCCAGCAGCTTGCTAGCGGGAGGGCCGCCTGGGGAGACCCAGTACTTC.